The 31 T cell receptor beta chains listed next were all sequenced from one sample in a study of metastatic and nonmetastatic thyroid tumors. TCRdb reprocessed the PCR reads using MiXCR. The repertoire holds 23,000 or so clones, with 20% to 30% as singletons. No patient had received any treatment before thyroid surgery. The specimen was tumor tissue. The receptors derive from a male donor with papillary thyroid cancer or a benign thyroid nodule (not recorded which). Some clones in this sample may be carry-over from other donors' samples.

The sample holds many counts of this clone. The chain joins TRBV4-2 to TRBJ2-2, with D maybe TRBD1 (5 bases). Germline CDR1 and CDR2: LGHNA and YNFKEQ. The CDR3 runs 17 residues. V was cut by 0 bases and J by 0 bases, with 11 bases left in between. The CDR3 region has the DNA TGTGCCAGCAGCCAAGATTGGGGCGCCACGAACACCGGGGAGCTGTTTTTT. Translated: CASSQDWGATNTGELFF.

This clone was seen many times. V gene TRBV28 combines with J gene TRBJ1-5, with TRBD1 matching over 7 bases. The germline CDR1 and CDR2 sequences are MDHEN and SYDVKM. V lost 4 bases, J lost 1 base, and 7 bases stayed unmatched. The CDR3 contains 16 residues. In DNA, the CDR3 is TGTGCCAGCAGTTCCGCAAACAGGGGCAGCAATCAGCCCCAGCATTTT. This translates into CASSSANRGSNQPQHF.

This clone was found many times. The chain employs TRBV11-2 and TRBJ1-1; tentative D call: TRBD1 (6 bases). V dropped 2 bases and J dropped 4 bases, with 11 bases sitting between them. From germline, CDR1 is SGHAT and CDR2 FQNNGV. The CDR3 totals 14 residues. The CDR3 here is CASSLKGVGTEAFF. The CDR3 bases are TGTGCCAGCAGCTTAAAGGGGGTAGGCACTGAAGCTTTCTTT.

This clone occurred a few times. The genes are TRBV28 and TRBJ2-2, with 8 bases identical to TRBD1. There are 15 residues in the CDR3. Trimming at V came to 8 bases and at J to 10 bases, leaving 15 bases not matched to a gene. The germline V gene has CDR1 MDHEN and CDR2 SYDVKM. CDR3 nucleotides: TGTGCCAGCTCCATCCCGCAGGGGGCAGGAGAGGAGCTGTTTTTT. This encodes CASSIPQGAGEELFF.

This clone has a handful of counts. Mismatch with germline at one junction end may stem from a read error. This CDR3 is also generated by other DNA sequences in the sample. The V and J genes are TRBV18 and TRBJ2-7; perhaps TRBD2 as D (6 bases). CDR3 length: 15 residues. CDR1 is KGHSH and CDR2 is LQKENI in the germline V gene. In nucleotides, the CDR3 is TGTGCTAGCTCCCCACCTACGGGAGCCCCCTACGAGCAGTACTTC. Its protein is CASSPPTGAPYEQYF.

Here the CDR3 reads CASSTPLSREGQDTQYF. The CDR3 coding sequence is TGTGCCAGCAGTACCCCCCTTTCCCGGGAGGGGCAAGATACGCAGTATTTT. The genes are TRBV28 and TRBJ2-3; 8 bases line up with TRBD2. Trimming cost V 5 bases and J 5 bases; bases outside gene matches: 15. CDR1 is MDHEN, CDR2 SYDVKM, per germline. This CDR3 contains 17 residues.

This clone was observed many times. The genes are TRBV5-8 and TRBJ2-5, with 13 bases aligning to TRBD2. Trimming cost V 4 bases and J 2 bases; bases outside gene matches: 2. The CDR3 is made up of 15 amino acids. Germline V CDR1 and CDR2: SGHTS, YDEGEE. The CDR3 loop is CASSQGLAGQETQYF. The CDR3 bases are TGTGCCAGCAGCCAGGGACTAGCGGGGCAAGAGACCCAGTACTTC.

This clone appeared many times. CDR3 sequence (DNA): TGTGCCAGCAGCTTAGAGGGGGGATATAATTCACCCCTCCACTTT. It encodes CASSLEGGYNSPLHF. The chain uses TRBV7-9 and TRBJ1-6; D may be TRBD1 (6 bases). The V end lost 1 base, the J end lost 4 bases, and 8 bases lay between the germline ends. The CDR3 length is 15 residues. The V gene's germline CDR1 is SEHNR and CDR2 FQNEAQ (reference sequence).

This chain links TRBV20-1 with TRBJ2-3; D is undetermined. CDR3 length equals 15 residues. V shed 7 bases and J shed 4 bases, with 21 bases lying between them. CDR1 is DFQATT, CDR2 SNEGSKA, per germline (reference sequence). In nucleotides, the CDR3 is TGCAGTGTCGATCCGCTCAGACGCGGCGCAGATACGCAGTATTTT. Amino acids: CSVDPLRRGADTQYF.

This clone was seen ten or more times. The CDR3 here is CASSYPEGDTQYF. DNA of the CDR3: TGTGCCAGCAGTTACCCCGAAGGCGATACGCAGTATTTT. V and J are TRBV6-5 and TRBJ2-3, with D unclear. Looked up from germline, CDR1 is MNHEY and CDR2 is SVGAGI. V lost 2 bases to trimming and J lost 6 bases, with 9 bases between them. CDR3 length: 13 amino acids.

This clone was counted between two and nine times. The chain couples TRBV4-1 to TRBJ1-4; no firm D call. The CDR3 is made up of 16 amino acids. The V end was cut by 3 bases, the J end by 7 bases, with 18 bases between. The germline V gene encodes CDR1 MGHRA and CDR2 YSYEKL. CDR3 in amino acids: CASSHPRGGLREKLFF. CDR3 nucleotides: TGCGCCAGCAGCCATCCGCGTGGAGGGTTGCGTGAAAAACTGTTTTTT.

For this clone: Its ends do not fully match the called genes, so a read error is possible. The chain combines TRBV11-2 with TRBJ2-7; D may be TRBD1 (5 bases). CDR3 length: 14 amino acids. Germline loops: CDR1 SGHAT, CDR2 FQNNGV. The CDR3 bases are TGTGCCAGCAGCCGCCGTACAGGCTCCTACGATCAGTACTTC. It yields the protein CASSRRTGSYDQYF.

This clone appeared a few times. V is TRBV6-2 or TRBV6-3 and J is TRBJ2-1, with 9 bases aligning to TRBD2. The CDR3 extends over 15 amino acids. After removal of 6 bases from V and 5 bases from J, the junction contained 8 bases not matched to a gene. Germline V lookup: CDR1 MNHEY, CDR2 SVGEGT. This chain's CDR3 is CASSAALAGNNEQFF. CDR3 nucleotides: TGTGCCAGCAGCGCCGCACTAGCGGGCAACAATGAGCAGTTCTTC.

The sample holds a few counts of this clone. This may be a read error: a much more frequent sequence differs by one nucleotide. The chain has TRBV27 and TRBJ2-5; 7 bases align to TRBD2. Unmatched junction bases numbered 7, after V lost 5 bases and J lost 4 bases. This CDR3 spans 14 amino acids. From germline, CDR1 is MNHEY and CDR2 SMNVEV (reference sequence). CDR3: CASSTSGLVETQYF. The CDR3 DNA sequence: TGTGCCAGCAGTACGTCTGGACTAGTAGAGACCCAGTACTTC.

By proportion, this clone is medium-sized. The V gene is TRBV20-1, the J gene TRBJ2-7, with D unresolved. This CDR3 comprises 12 residues. Germline CDR1 and CDR2: DFQATT and SNEGSKA (reference sequence). The V and J ends lost 1 base and 4 bases respectively, with 8 bases between them. The CDR3 bases are TGCAGTGCTAGAGCGGTAGGGTACGAGCAGTACTTC. It is translated as CSARAVGYEQYF.

The V gene is TRBV25-1, the J gene TRBJ2-2; D may be TRBD1 (6 bases). CDR1 is MGHDK and CDR2 is SYGVNS in the germline V gene. V gave up 2 bases and J gave up 14 bases, with 18 bases separating them. The CDR3 totals 14 residues. The CDR3 spells CASSETGWAGALFF. The CDR3 nucleotides are TGTGCCAGCAGTGAAACAGGGTGGGCCGGGGCTCTGTTTTTT.

This clone is large in the sample. V is TRBV6-2 or TRBV6-3 and J is TRBJ2-7; a weak D match, TRBD1 (5 bases). Germline CDR1 is MNHEY and CDR2 is SVGEGT. The CDR3 is 12 amino acids. Trimming pared 2 bases from V and 6 bases from J, leaving 8 bases between. DNA of the CDR3: TGTGCCAGCAGTTACAGGGGAAGCGAGCAGTACTTC. Translation: CASSYRGSEQYF.

Remarks on this clone: The conserved phenylalanine or tryptophan normally closing the CDR3 is absent here, so this likely arose from a read error. The chain links TRBV11-1 to TRBJ2-7; no clear D. The CDR3 sequence is 17 residues long. Looked up from germline, CDR1 is SGHAT and CDR2 is FQDESV (reference sequence). Trimming removed 4 bases from V and 2 bases from J, with 21 bases in between. The CDR3 nucleotides are TGTGCCAGCAGCTCAGAACCAGAAAGGCGCACTGCCTACGAGCAGTACTTA. Translation: CASSSEPERRTAYEQYL.

This clone was observed many times. The chain combines TRBV10-2 with TRBJ1-1, with D possibly matching TRBD1 (5 bases). CDR1 WSHSY and CDR2 SAAADI come from the germline V gene. There are 10 residues in the CDR3. V was clipped by 8 bases and J by 6 bases, with 7 bases between them. The CDR3 loop reads CASGAPEAFF. The CDR3 DNA reads as TGCGCCAGCGGGGCACCTGAAGCTTTCTTT.

The sample holds a few counts of this clone. A clone one base away is much larger, so this may be a read error. This chain links TRBV10-2 with TRBJ2-3; D gene uncertain. Germline V gene data show CDR1 as WSHSY and CDR2 as SAAADI. The CDR3 length is 14 residues. V lost 5 bases and J 2 bases, leaving 11 bases between the germline ends. DNA for the CDR3: TGCGCCAGCAGTCGGACGTATTACACAGATACGCAGTATTTT. Its translation: CASSRTYYTDTQYF.

Many counts were recorded for this clone. J is TRBJ1-5 and V is TRBV6-1, with D possibly being TRBD1 (6 bases). Germline CDR1 and CDR2: MNHNS and SASEGT. The CDR3 is 14 residues long. Trimming removed 0 bases from V and 7 bases from J, with 10 bases in between. The CDR3 loop reads CASSEAAGDQPQHF. The CDR3 DNA reads as TGTGCCAGCAGTGAAGCTGCAGGGGACCAGCCCCAGCATTTT.

The table lists this clone with many counts. Relative to the germline gene, one junction end is altered; a read error may explain this. J is TRBJ2-7 and V is TRBV20-1; 9 bases are shared with TRBD1. CDR1 and CDR2 (germline): DFQATT, SNEGSKA (reference sequence). The CDR3 covers 19 residues. CDR3 DNA: TGCAGTGCCAGAGGAGGAGGGGTGCCCACGACAGGGGGAGGCTACGAGCAGTACTTC. It encodes CSARGGGVPTTGGGYEQYF.

This clone was observed many times. The chain employs TRBV30 and TRBJ1-2; possibly TRBD1 for D (6 bases). CDR1 is GTSNPN and CDR2 is SVGIG in the germline V gene (reference sequence). The CDR3 runs to 11 residues. Trimming removed 3 bases from V and 8 bases from J, with 10 bases in between. CDR3 sequence: CAWSPGVGYTF. The CDR3 region has the DNA TGTGCCTGGAGCCCAGGGGTAGGCTACACCTTC.

This clone has more than one count but fewer than ten. The chain employs TRBV24-1 and TRBJ2-1, with D uncertain. The CDR3 is 15 residues long. In germline, CDR1 is KGHDR, CDR2 SFDVKD. V was trimmed by 4 bases and J by 6 bases, leaving 15 bases between them. The CDR3: CATSDPAEAGNEQFF. CDR3 DNA sequence: TGTGCCACCAGTGACCCCGCGGAAGCCGGCAATGAGCAGTTCTTC.

This clone was counted at least ten times. This specimen includes other DNA sequences encoding the same CDR3. The chain joins TRBV4-3 to TRBJ1-3; 8 bases match TRBD1. This CDR3 has 15 amino acids. Germline CDR1 reads LGHNA; CDR2 reads YSLEER. J lost 2 bases, V lost 4 bases, and 4 bases had no gene match. The CDR3 is CASSRVQGAGNTIYF. DNA for the CDR3: TGCGCCAGCAGCCGCGTACAGGGGGCTGGAAACACCATATATTTT.

This sequence joins TRBV24-1 and TRBJ2-7; D unresolved. With 9 bases removed from V and 0 bases from J, the gap between germline ends came to 5 bases. Germline assignment: CDR1 KGHDR and CDR2 SFDVKD. The CDR3 is made up of 11 amino acids. In DNA, the CDR3 is TGTGCCACCGCGGACTCCTACGAGCAGTACTTC. Amino acid sequence: CATADSYEQYF.

The table lists this clone with many counts. The chain combines TRBV5-1 with TRBJ2-1; TRBD2 agrees at 10 bases. V was clipped by 2 bases and J by 6 bases; unmatched bases: 8. The CDR3 runs 16 residues. CDR1 is SGHRS, CDR2 YFSETQ, per germline. The DNA for the CDR3 is TGCGCCAGCAGCTTTACCGGGACTAGCGATAGCAATGAGCAGTTCTTC. It yields the protein CASSFTGTSDSNEQFF.

This clone showed up just once. The J gene is TRBJ2-7, the V gene TRBV20-1; 7 positions match TRBD1. V lost 2 bases, J lost 10 bases, and 11 bases stayed unmatched. The CDR3 totals 13 residues. CDR1 DFQATT and CDR2 SNEGSKA come from the germline V gene (reference sequence). The DNA of the CDR3 is TGCAGTGCTAGACCCTTGACAGGGTTCGATCAGTACTTC. It codes for CSARPLTGFDQYF.

This clone has a count of ten or more. The chain employs TRBV12-3 or TRBV12-4 and TRBJ2-2; 10 bases are a match to TRBD2. The CDR3 covers 18 residues. V trimming: 2 bases; J trimming: 4 bases; junction bases outside the gene matches: 10. The CDR3 sequence is CASSLSPGTSAGTGELFF. The CDR3, as DNA: TGTGCCAGCAGTTTATCCCCCGGGACTAGCGCGGGCACCGGGGAGCTGTTTTTT.

This clone was seen ten or more times. V gene TRBV6-2 or TRBV6-3 combines with J gene TRBJ2-5; no reliable D call. V shed 2 bases and J shed 5 bases, with 6 bases lying between them. Germline V gives CDR1 MNHEY, CDR2 SVGEGT. The CDR3 runs 12 residues. The DNA for the CDR3 is TGTGCCAGCAGTTACCCACCGGAGACCCAGTACTTC. This translates into CASSYPPETQYF.

This sequence joins TRBV7-9 and TRBJ2-3; no clear D. Germline V lookup: CDR1 SEHNR, CDR2 FQNEAQ (reference sequence). Trimming took 4 bases from V and 6 from J, leaving 11 bases between them. The CDR3 consists of 13 residues. The CDR3 here is CASSYSEGDTQYF. CDR3 DNA sequence: TGTGCCAGCAGCTACTCTGAAGGGGATACGCAGTATTTT.